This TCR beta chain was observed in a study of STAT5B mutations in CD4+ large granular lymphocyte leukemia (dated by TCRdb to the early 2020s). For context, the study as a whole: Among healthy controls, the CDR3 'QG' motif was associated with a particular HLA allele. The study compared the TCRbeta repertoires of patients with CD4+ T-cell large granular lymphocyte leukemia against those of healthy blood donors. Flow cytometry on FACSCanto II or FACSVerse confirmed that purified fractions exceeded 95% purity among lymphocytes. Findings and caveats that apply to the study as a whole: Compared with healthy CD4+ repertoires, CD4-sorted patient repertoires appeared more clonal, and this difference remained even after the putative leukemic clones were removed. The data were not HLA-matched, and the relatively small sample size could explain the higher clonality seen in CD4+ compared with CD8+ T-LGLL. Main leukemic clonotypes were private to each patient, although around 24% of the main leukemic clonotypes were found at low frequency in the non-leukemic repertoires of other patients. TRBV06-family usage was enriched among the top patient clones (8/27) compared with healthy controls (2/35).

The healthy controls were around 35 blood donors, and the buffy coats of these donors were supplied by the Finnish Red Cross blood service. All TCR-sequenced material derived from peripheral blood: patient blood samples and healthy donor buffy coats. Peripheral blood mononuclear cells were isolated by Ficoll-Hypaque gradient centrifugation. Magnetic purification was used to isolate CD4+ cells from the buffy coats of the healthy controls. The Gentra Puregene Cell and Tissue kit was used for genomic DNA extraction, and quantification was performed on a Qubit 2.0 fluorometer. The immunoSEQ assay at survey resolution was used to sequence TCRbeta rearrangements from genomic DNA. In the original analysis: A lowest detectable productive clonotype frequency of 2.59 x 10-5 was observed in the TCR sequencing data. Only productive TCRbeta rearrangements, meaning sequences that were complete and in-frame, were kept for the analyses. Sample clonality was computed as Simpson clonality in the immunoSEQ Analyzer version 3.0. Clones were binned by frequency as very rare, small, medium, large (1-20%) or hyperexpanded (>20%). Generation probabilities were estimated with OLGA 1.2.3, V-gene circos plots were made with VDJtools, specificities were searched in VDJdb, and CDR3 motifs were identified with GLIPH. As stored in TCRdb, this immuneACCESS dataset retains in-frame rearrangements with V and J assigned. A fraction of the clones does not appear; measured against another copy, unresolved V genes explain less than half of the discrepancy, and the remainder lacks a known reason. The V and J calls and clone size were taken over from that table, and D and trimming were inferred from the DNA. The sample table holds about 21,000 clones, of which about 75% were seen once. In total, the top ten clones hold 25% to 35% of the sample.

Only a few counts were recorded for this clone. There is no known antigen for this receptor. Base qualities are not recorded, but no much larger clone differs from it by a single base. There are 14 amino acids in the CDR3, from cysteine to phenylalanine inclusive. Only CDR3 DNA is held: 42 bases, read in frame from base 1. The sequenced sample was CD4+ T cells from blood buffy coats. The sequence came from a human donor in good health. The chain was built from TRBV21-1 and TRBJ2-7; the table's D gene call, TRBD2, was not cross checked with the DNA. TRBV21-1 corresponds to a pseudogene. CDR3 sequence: CASSKGTGGYEQYF. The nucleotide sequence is TGTGCCAGCAGCAAAGGGACCGGGGGCTACGAGCAGTACTTC.